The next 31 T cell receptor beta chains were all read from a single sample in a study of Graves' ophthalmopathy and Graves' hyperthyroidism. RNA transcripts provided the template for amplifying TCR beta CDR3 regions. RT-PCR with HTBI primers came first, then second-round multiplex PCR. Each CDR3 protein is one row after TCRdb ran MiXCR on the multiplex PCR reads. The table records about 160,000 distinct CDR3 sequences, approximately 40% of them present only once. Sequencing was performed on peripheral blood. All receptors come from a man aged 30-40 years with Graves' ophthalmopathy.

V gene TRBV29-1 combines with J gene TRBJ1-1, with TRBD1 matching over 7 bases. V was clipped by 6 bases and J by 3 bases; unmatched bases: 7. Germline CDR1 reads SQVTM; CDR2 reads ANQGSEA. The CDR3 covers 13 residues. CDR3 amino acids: CSVLTGRDTEAFF. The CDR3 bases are TGCAGCGTGTTGACAGGGAGGGACACTGAAGCTTTCTTT.

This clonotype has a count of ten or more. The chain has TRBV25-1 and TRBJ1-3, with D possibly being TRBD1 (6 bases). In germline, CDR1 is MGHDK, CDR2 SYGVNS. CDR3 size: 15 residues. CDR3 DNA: TGTGCAGGGGGGGGGGCCTCATGCTCTGGAAACACCATATATTTT. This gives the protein CAGGGASCSGNTIYF.

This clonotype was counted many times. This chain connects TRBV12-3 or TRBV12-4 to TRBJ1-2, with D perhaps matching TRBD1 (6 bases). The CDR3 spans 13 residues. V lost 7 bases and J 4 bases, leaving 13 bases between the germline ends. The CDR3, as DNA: TGTGCCAGCACCTCGGACAGCGTCTATGGCTACACCTTC. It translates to CASTSDSVYGYTF.

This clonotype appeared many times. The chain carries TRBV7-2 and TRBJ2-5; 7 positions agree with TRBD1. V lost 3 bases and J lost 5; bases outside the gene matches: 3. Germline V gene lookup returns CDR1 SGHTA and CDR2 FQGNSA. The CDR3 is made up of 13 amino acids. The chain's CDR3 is CASSLQQGETQYF. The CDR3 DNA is TGTGCCAGCAGCTTGCAACAGGGGGAGACCCAGTACTTC. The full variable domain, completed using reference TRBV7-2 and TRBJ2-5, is GAGVSQSPSNKVTEKGKDVELRCDPISGHTALYWYRQSLGQGLEFLIYFQGNSAPDKSGLPSDRFSAERTGGSVSTLTIQRTQQEDSAVYLCASSLQQGETQYFGPGTRLLVL.

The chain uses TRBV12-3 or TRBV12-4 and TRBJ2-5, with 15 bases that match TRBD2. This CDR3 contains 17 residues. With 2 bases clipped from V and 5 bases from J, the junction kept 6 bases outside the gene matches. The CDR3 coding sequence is TGTGCCAGCAGTTTACGGACTAGCGGGAGGGCCGCGGAGACCCAGTACTTC. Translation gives CASSLRTSGRAAETQYF.

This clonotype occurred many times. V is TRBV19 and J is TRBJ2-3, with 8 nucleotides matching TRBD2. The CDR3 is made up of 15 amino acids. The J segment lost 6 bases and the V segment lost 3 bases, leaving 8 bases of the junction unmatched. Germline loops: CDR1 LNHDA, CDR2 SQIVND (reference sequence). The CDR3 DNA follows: TGTGCCAGTAGTATCTACGGGAGGGATTTTGATACGCAGTATTTT. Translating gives CASSIYGRDFDTQYF.

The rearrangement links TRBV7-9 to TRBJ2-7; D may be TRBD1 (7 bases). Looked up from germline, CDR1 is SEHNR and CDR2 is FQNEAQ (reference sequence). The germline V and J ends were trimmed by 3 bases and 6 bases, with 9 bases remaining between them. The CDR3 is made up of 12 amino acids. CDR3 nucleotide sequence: TGTGCCAGCAGCTTGGAGGGGGCCGAGCAGTACTTC. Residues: CASSLEGAEQYF.

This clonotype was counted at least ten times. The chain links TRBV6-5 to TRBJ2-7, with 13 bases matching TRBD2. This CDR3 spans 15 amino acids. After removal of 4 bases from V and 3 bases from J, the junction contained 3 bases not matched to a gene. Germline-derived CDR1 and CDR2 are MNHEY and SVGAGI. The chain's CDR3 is CASSLTSGGNYEQYF. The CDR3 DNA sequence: TGTGCCAGCAGTTTGACTAGCGGGGGGAACTACGAGCAGTACTTC.

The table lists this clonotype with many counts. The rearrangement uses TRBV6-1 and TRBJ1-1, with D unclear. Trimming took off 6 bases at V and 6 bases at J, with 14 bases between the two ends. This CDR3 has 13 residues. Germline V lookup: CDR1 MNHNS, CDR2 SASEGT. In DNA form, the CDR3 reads TGTGCCAGCAGCCCTAGGGTGGGCCCTGAAGCTTTCTTT. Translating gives CASSPRVGPEAFF.

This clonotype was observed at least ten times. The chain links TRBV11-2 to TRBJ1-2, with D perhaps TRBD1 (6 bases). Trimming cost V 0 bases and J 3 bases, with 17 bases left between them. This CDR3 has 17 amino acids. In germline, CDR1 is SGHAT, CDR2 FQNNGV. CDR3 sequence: CASSLDPDEGGYYGYTF. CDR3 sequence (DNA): TGTGCCAGCAGCTTAGACCCCGATGAGGGGGGCTACTATGGCTACACCTTC.

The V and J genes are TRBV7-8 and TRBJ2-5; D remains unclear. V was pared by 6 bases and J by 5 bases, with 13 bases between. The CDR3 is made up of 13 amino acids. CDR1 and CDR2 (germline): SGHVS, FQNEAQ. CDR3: CASRSRVRETQYF. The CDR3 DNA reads TGTGCCAGCAGATCCCGGGTCCGGGAGACCCAGTACTTC.

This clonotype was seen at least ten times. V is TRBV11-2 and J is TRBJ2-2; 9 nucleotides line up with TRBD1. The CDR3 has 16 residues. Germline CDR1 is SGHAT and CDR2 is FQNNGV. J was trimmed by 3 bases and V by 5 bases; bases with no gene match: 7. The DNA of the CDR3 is TGTGCCAGCAGCGCCCGACAGGGGGGTCACACCGGGGAGCTGTTTTTT. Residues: CASSARQGGHTGELFF.

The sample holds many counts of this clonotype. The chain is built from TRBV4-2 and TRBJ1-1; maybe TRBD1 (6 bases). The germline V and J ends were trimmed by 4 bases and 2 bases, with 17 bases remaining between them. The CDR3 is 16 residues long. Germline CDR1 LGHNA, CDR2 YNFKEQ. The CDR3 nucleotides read TGTGCCAGCAGCCGTACAGGGTCCTCAGGAAACACTGAAGCTTTCTTT. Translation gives CASSRTGSSGNTEAFF.

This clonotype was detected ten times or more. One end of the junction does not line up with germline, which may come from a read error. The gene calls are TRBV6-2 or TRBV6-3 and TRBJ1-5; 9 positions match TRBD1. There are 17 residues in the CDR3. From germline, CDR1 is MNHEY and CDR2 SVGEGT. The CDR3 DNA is TGTGCCAGCCGGTCACCCGGGACAGGGAAGGGCAAGCAGCCCCAGCATTTT. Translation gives CASRSPGTGKGKQPQHF.

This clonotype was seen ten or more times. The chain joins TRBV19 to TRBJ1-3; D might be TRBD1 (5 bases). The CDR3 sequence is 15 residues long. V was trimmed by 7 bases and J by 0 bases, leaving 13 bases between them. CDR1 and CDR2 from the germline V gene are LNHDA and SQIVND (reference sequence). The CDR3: CASNNFDSSGNTIYF. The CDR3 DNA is TGTGCCAGTAACAATTTCGACAGCTCTGGAAACACCATATATTTT.

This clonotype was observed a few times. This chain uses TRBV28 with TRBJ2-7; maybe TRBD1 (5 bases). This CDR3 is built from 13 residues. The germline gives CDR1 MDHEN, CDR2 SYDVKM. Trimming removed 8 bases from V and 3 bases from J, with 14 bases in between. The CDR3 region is CASRRRQLYEQYF. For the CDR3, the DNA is TGTGCCAGCCGCCGCAGACAGCTCTACGAGCAGTACTTC.

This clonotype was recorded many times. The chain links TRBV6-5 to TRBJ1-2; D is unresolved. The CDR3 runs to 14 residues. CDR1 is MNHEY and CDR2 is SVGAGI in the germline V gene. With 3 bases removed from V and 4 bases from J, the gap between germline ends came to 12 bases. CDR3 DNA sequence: TGTGCCAGCAGTTATGCCCCGAGGACCTATGGCTACACCTTC. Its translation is CASSYAPRTYGYTF.

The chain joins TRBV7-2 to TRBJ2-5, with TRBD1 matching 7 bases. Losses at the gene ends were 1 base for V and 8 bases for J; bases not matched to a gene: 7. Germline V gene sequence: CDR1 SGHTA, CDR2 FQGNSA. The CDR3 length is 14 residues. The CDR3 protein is CASSLEGALGTQYF. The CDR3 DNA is TGTGCCAGCAGCTTAGAGGGGGCTCTGGGAACCCAGTACTTC.

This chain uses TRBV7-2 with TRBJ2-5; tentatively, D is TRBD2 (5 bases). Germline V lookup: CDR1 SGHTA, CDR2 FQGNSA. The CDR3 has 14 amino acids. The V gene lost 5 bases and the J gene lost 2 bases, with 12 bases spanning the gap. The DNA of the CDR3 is TGTGCCAGCAGCGGCAGAGGGCCTCAAGAGACCCAGTACTTC. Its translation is CASSGRGPQETQYF. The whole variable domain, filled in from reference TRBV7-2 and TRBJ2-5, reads GAGVSQSPSNKVTEKGKDVELRCDPISGHTALYWYRQSLGQGLEFLIYFQGNSAPDKSGLPSDRFSAERTGGSVSTLTIQRTQQEDSAVYLCASSGRGPQETQYFGPGTRLLVL.

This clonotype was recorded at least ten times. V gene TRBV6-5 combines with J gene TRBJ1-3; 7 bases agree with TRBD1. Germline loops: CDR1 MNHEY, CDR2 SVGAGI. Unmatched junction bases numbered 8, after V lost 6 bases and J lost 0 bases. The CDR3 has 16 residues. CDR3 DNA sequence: TGTGCCAGCAGATCCGAGGGACAGATCTCTGGAAACACCATATATTTT. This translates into CASRSEGQISGNTIYF.

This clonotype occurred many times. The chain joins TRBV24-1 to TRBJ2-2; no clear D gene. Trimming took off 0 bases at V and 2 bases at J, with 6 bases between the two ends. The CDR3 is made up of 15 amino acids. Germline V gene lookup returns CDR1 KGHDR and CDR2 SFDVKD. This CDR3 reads CATSDLGPNTGELFF. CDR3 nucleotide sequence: TGTGCCACCAGTGATTTGGGACCTAACACCGGGGAGCTGTTTTTT.

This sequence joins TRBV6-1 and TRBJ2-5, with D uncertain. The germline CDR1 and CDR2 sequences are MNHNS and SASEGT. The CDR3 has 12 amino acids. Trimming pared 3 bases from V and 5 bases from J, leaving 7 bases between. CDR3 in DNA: TGTGCCAGCAGTGAGGGTCGCGAGACCCAGTACTTC. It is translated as CASSEGRETQYF.

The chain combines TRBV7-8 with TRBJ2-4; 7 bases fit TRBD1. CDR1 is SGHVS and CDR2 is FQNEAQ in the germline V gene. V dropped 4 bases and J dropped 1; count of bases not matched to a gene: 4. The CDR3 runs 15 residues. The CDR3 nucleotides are TGTGCCAGCAGCTCGCAGACAGGGGCCAAAAACATTCAGTACTTC. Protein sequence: CASSSQTGAKNIQYF.

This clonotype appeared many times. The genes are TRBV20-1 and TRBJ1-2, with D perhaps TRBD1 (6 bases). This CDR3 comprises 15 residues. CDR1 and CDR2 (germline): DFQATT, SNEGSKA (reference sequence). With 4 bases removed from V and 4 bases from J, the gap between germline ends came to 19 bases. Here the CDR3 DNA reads TGCAGTGCTAAGCCAACCCAGGGGATCGGCTATGGCTACACCTTC. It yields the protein CSAKPTQGIGYGYTF.

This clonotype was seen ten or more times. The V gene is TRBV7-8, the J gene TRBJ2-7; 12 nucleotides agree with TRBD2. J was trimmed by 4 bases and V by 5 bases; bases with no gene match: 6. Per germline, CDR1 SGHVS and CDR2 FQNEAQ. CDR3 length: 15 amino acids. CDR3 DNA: TGTGCCAGCAGCACTTCGACTAGCGGGAGTTACGAGCAGTACTTC. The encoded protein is CASSTSTSGSYEQYF.

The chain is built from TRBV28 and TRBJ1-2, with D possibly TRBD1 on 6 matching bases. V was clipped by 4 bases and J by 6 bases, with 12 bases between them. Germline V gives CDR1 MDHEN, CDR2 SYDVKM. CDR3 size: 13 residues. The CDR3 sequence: CASSSGQSDGYTF. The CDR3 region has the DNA TGTGCCAGCAGTTCAGGACAGTCAGATGGCTACACCTTC.

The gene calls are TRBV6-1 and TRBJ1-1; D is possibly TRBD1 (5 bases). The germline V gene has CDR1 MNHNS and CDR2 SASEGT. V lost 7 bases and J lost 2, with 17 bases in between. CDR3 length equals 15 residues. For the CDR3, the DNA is TGTGCCAGCAAATCTACTGACAGAGGTAACACTGAAGCTTTCTTT. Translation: CASKSTDRGNTEAFF.

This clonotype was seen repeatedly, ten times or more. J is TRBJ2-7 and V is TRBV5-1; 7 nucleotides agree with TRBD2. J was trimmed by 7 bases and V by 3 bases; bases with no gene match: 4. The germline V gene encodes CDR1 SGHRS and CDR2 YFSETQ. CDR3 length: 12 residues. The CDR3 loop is CASSSWGGEQYF. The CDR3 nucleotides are TGCGCCAGCAGCTCCTGGGGGGGGGAGCAGTACTTC.

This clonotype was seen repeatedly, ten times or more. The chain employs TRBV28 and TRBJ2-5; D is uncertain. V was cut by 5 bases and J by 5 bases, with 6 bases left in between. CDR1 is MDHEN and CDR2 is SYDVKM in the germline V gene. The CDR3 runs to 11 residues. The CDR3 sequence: CASSAQETQYF. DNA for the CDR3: TGTGCCAGCAGTGCCCAGGAGACCCAGTACTTC.

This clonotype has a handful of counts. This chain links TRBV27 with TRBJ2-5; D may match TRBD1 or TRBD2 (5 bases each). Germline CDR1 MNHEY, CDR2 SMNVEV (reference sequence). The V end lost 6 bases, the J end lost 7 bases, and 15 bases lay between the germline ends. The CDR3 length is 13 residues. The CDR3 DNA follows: TGTGCCAGCAGGGGGACCCCTGGGGTGACCCAGTACTTC. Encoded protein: CASRGTPGVTQYF.

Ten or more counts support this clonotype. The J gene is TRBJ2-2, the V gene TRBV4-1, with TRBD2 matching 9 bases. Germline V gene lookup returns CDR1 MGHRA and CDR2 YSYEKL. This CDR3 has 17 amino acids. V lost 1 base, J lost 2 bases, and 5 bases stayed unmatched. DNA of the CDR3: TGCGCCAGCAGCCAAGGGCTAGCGGGACTCAACACCGGGGAGCTGTTTTTT. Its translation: CASSQGLAGLNTGELFF.